The sample holds many counts of the clone carrying this T cell receptor (beta chain). No antigen is known for it. The data stem from a study of early T cells in non-severe SARS-CoV-2 infection. About the study: Sequencing input comprised bulk RNA from unsorted whole blood; chain pairing was not available.

This CDR3 is built from 14 residues. V lost 3 bases and J lost 6; bases outside the gene matches: 8. Germline CDR1 and CDR2: SGHDT and YYEEEE. Study results and caveats: Clonotype matching in VDJdb favored anti-spike CD8 responses and did not capture private and CD4 specificities.

Individual cDNA molecules received unique molecular identifiers. TCRdb reprocessed the 5' RACE reads with MiXCR, giving one entry per CDR3 protein. Of more than 25,000 distinct CDR3 sequences listed, 2.9% are singletons. V and J are TRBV5-6 and TRBJ2-7; 8 bases align to TRBD1. Sequenced material: whole blood. This clonotype was obtained from an adult who was a healthcare worker with PCR-confirmed SARS-CoV-2 infection or an uninfected control (not recorded which). This CDR3 reads CASSSGQGSVEQYV. The CDR3, as DNA: TGTGCCAGCAGCTCTGGACAGGGATCCGTCGAGCAGTACGTC.